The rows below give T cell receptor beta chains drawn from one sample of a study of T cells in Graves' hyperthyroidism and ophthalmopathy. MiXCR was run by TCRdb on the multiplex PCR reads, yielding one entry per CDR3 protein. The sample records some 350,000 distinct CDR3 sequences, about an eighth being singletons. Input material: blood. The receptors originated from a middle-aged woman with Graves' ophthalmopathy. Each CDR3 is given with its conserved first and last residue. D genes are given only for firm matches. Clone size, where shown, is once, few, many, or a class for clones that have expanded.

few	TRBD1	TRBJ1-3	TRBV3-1	CASSHLRGRGDTIYF	TGTGCCAGCAGCCACCTCAGGGGGCGCGGGGACACCATATATTTT
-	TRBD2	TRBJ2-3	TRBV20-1	CSARPGGAWRDTQYF	TGCAGTGCTAGACCGGGGGGGGCCTGGAGAGATACGCAGTATTTT
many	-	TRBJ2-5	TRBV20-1	CSATPEGLETQYF	TGCAGTGCTACCCCGGAGGGGCTGGAGACCCAGTACTTC
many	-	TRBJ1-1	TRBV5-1	CASSLDSGSNTEAFF	TGCGCCAGCAGCTTGGATTCAGGGAGTAACACTGAAGCTTTCTTT
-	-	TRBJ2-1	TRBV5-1	CASSLIQNNEQFF	TGCGCCAGCAGCTTGATACAAAACAATGAGCAGTTCTTC
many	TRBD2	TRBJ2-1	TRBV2	CASSGKVVAGYGEQFF	TGTGCCAGCAGTGGTAAGGTAGTAGCGGGTTACGGTGAGCAGTTCTTC
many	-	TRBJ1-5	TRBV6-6	CASSYFRNQPQHF	TGTGCCAGCAGTTACTTCCGAAATCAGCCCCAGCATTTT
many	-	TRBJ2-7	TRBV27	CASSLSGDGAQYF	TGTGCCAGCAGCTTGTCAGGGGATGGGGCGCAGTACTTC
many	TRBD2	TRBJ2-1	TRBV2	CASLTGTSGANEQFF	TGTGCCAGCCTCACCGGGACTAGCGGGGCCAATGAGCAGTTCTTC
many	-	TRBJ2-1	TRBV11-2	CASSLTLGSYNEQFF	TGTGCCAGCAGCTTAACGCTGGGCTCCTACAATGAGCAGTTCTTC
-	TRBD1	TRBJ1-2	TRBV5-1	CASSQTGTAFYGYTF	TGCGCCAGCAGCCAAACCGGGACAGCCTTTTATGGCTACACCTTC
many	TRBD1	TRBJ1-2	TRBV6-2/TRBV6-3	CASTLGQGVILYTF	TGTGCCAGCACCCTCGGACAGGGGGTAATTCTCTACACCTTC
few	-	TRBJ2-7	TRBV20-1	CSASTSSYEQYF	TGCAGTGCCTCTACGAGCTCCTACGAGCAGTACTTC
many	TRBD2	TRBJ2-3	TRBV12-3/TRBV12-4	CASSPLGGDLTDTQYF	TGTGCCAGCAGTCCCCTTGGGGGGGACCTTACAGATACGCAGTATTTT
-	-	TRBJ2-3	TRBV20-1	CSARDRDPGSVADTQYF	TGCAGTGCTAGAGATAGGGACCCCGGTAGCGTGGCAGATACGCAGTATTTT
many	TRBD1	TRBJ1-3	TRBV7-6	CASSERTGVKGNTIYF	TGTGCCAGCAGTGAGAGGACAGGGGTTAAAGGAAACACCATATATTTT
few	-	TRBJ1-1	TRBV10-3	CAISAQLNTEAFF	TGTGCCATCAGTGCTCAGCTGAACACTGAAGCTTTCTTT
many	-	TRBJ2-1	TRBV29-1	CSVQGTSKKVNEQFF	TGCAGCGTTCAAGGTACTAGCAAGAAGGTCAATGAGCAGTTCTTC
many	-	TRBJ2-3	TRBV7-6	CASSPGLADTQYF	TGTGCCAGCAGCCCTGGACTCGCAGATACGCAGTATTTT
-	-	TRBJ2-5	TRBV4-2	CASSQEEGQTQYF	TGTGCCAGCAGCCAAGAGGAGGGGCAGACCCAGTACTTC
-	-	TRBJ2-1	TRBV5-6	CASSLLVGPSYNEQFF	TGTGCCAGCAGCTTGTTAGTGGGCCCTTCCTACAATGAGCAGTTCTTC
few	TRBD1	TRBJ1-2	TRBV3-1	CASSYRGLGGYTF	TGTGCCAGCAGCTACAGGGGGCTAGGGGGCTACACCTTC
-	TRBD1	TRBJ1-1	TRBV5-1	CASSSQTGGDAEAFF	TGCGCCAGCAGCTCCCAGACAGGGGGGGACGCTGAAGCTTTCTTT